This paragraph covers one TCR beta chain sequence. This clone is medium-sized (0.01 to 0.1%) in terms of sample share. What antigen it recognizes has not been identified. No quality values exist for individual bases; no much larger clone is one base distant. These data are taken from a study of CD4 T cell repertoires in COVID-19 (dated by TCRdb to the early 2020s). About the investigation overall: To analyze cross-reactivity, CFSE-low cells were expanded with IL-2 for less than 11 days and then labeled again and restimulated with spike proteins from other coronaviruses. Subset-level TCR Vbeta repertoire analysis of SARS-CoV-2-reactive T cells was performed in three recovered individuals. Naturally processed CD4+ T cell responses to SARS-CoV-2 spike and nucleoprotein were characterized in COVID-19-recovered individuals, and clonal composition was assessed by TCR Vbeta sequencing. The research as a whole found: Several of the most expanded SARS-CoV-2-reactive clonotypes were shared between two or all three memory subsets, suggesting intraclonal diversification. Between about 6.5 and 28% of SARS-CoV-2 clonotypes were also detected in SARS-CoV and/or HKU1 spike-stimulated secondary cultures, consistent with cross-reactivity.

The protocol used for the library was the immunoSEQ multiplex PCR assay. On the authors' methods: To quantify how much the repertoires of different subsets overlapped, the Chao-Jaccard similarity index was used along with counts of shared clonotypes. TCRdb retrieved this table from immuneACCESS and kept in-frame rearrangements only. Not all clones are present; in checked studies, unresolved V genes account for under half, and no reason is known for the remainder. The DNA was the basis for D and trimming; V, J and clone size are from that table. The sample table shows 550 or so clones, and roughly 21% are seen once. Clones ranked in the top ten supply around 16% of the sample. This sample's time point label indicates: sample from a COVID-19-recovered individual after infection. Cells were CFSE-labeled and stimulated with autologous monocytes plus recombinant SARS-CoV-2 spike or nucleoprotein to obtain antigen-reactive proliferating T cell lines. The donors were patients who had gone through COVID-19 ranging from mild to severe and had recovered. An input of around 5x10^5 cells per subset was used to start the stimulated subset cultures. CD4+ total memory, central memory, effector memory and circulating T follicular helper cells were isolated from peripheral blood mononuclear cells.

The CDR3 starts with the cysteine, ends with the phenylalanine, and has 13 residues. Kept here is only the CDR3 DNA, which spans 39 bases and is read in frame from base 1. In the germline V gene, CDR1 corresponds to SGHVS and CDR2 to FQNEAQ. V lost 4 bases and J lost 8 bases; the stretch between them is 14 bases long. The TCR sequence derives from a human donor who had COVID-19. The sequences come from circulating follicular helper CD4+ T cells, cultured in vitro, collected after recovery from COVID-19. The sample's cell subset or site label, decoded: circulating T follicular helper cells. The rearrangement combines TRBV7-8 with TRBJ1-2; no D gene can be assigned with confidence. The sequence in DNA is TGTGCCAGCAGCTCGACGGGGTCGGTCGGCTACACCTTC. It specifies CASSSTGSVGYTF.